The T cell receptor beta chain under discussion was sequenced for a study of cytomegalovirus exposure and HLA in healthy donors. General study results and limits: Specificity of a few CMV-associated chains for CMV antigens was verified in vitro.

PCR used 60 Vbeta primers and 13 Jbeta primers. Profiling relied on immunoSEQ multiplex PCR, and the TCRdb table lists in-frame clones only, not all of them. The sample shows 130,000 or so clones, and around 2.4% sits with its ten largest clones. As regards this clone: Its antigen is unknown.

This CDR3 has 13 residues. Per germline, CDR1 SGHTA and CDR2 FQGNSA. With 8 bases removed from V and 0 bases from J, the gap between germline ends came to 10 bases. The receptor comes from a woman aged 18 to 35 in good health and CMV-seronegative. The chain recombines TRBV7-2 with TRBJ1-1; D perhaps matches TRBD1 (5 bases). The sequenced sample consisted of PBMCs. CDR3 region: CASREGLNTEAFF. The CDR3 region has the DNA TGTGCCAGCCGGGAGGGGCTGAACACTGAAGCTTTCTTT.